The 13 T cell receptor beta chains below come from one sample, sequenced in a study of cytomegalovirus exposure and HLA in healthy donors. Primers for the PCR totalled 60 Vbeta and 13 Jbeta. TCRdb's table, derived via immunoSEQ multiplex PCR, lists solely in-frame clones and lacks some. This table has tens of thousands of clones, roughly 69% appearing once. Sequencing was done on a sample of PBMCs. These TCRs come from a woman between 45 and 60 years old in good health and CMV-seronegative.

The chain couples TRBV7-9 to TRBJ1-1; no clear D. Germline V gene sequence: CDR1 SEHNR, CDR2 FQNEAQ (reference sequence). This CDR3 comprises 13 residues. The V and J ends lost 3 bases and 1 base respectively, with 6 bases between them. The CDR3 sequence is CASSLAPNTEAFF. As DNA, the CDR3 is TGTGCCAGCAGCTTGGCTCCGAACACTGAAGCTTTCTTT.

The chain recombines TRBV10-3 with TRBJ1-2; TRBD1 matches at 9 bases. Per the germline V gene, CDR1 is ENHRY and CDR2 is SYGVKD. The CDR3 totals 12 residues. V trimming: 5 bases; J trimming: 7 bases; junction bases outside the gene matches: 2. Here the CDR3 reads CAISKTGGGYTF. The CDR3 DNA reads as TGTGCCATCAGTAAGACAGGGGGTGGCTACACCTTC.

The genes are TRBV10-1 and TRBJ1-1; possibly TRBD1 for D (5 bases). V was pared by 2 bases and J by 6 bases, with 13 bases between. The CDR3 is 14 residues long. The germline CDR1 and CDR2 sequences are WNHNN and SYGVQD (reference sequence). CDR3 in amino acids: CASSERQGTAEAFF. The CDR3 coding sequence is TGCGCCAGCAGTGAGCGCCAGGGCACCGCTGAAGCTTTCTTT.

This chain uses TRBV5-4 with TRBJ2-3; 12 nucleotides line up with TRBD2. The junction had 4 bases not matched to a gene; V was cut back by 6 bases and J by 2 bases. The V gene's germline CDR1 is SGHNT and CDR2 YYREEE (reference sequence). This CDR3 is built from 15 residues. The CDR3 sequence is CASILAGGHTDTQYF. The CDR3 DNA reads TGTGCCAGCATCCTAGCGGGAGGGCACACAGATACGCAGTATTTT.

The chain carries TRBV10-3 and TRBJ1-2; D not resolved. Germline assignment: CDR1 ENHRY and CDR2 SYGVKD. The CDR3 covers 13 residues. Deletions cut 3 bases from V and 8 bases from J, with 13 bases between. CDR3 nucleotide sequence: TGTGCCATCAGTGAAGCTGACCAGAGGGGCTACACCTTC. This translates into CAISEADQRGYTF.

CDR3 residues: CASSYSNRGQNIQYF. The CDR3 DNA follows: TGTGCCAGCAGTTACTCGAACAGGGGTCAGAACATTCAGTACTTC. This rearrangement joins TRBV6-5 to TRBJ2-4, with TRBD1 matching over 7 bases. Germline V gene sequence: CDR1 MNHEY, CDR2 SVGAGI. Trimming cost V 0 bases and J 7 bases; bases outside gene matches: 6. The CDR3 extends over 15 amino acids.

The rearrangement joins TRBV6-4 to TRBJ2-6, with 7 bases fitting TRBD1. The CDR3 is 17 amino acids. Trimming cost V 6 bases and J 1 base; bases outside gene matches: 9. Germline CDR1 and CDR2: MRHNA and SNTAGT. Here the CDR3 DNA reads TGTGCCAGCAGAGAAACCCACAGGGGTTCTGGGGCCAACGTCCTGACTTTC. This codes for CASRETHRGSGANVLTF.

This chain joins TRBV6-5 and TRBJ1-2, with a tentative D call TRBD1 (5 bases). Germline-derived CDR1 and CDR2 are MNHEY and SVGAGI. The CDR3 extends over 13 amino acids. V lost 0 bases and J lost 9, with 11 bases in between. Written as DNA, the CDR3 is TGTGCCAGCAGTTACTCGACGGGGGGTAGCTACACCTTC. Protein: CASSYSTGGSYTF.

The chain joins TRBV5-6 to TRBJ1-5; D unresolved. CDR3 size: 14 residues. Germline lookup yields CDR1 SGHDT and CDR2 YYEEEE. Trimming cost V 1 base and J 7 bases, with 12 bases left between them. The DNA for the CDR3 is TGTGCCAGCAGCTTGAGCCCCTCGGGGCAGCCCCAGCATTTT. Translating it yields CASSLSPSGQPQHF.

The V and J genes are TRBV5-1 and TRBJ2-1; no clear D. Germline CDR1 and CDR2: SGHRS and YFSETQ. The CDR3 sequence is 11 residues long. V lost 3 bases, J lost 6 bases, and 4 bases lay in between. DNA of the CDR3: TGCGCCAGCAGCTCGTCCAATGAGCAGTTCTTC. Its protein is CASSSSNEQFF.

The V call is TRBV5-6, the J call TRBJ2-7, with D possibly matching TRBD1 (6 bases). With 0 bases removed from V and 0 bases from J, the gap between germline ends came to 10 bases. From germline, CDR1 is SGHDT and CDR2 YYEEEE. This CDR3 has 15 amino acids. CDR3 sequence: CASSLVGGSSYEQYF. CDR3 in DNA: TGTGCCAGCAGCTTGGTTGGGGGCAGCTCCTACGAGCAGTACTTC.

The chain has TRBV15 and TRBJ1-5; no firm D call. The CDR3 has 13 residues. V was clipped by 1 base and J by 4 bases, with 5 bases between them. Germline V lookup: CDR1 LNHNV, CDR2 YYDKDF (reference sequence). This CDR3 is CATSRGVNQPQHF. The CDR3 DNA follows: TGTGCCACCAGCAGAGGAGTGAATCAGCCCCAGCATTTT.

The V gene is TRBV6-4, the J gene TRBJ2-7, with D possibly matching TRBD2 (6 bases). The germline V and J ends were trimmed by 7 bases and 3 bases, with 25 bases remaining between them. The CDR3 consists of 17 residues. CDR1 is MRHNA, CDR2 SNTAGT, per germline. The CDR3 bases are TGTGCCAGCACCCAACCAATGACACGGGGGAGAGTCTACGAGCAGTACTTC. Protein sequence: CASTQPMTRGRVYEQYF.